This T cell receptor beta chain was captured in a study of T cell clones after liver transplantation. Study context: Third-party-reactive TCRbeta sequences from pre-transplant mixed lymphocyte reactions served as antigen-independent comparators.

A note on this clone: The antigen is unknown.

CDR1 MGHRA and CDR2 YSYEKL come from the germline V gene. The CDR3 has 16 amino acids. V lost 1 base, J lost 8 bases, and 13 bases stayed unmatched. Sequencing of dividing CFSE-low cells from the MLR defined alloreactive TCRbeta sequences. Graft donor PBMCs, splenocytes, lymph-node cells, or third-party PBMCs stimulated pre-transplant recipient cells. Data came from immunoSEQ multiplex PCR; TCRdb stores just in-frame clones and leaves some out. The data hold 5,000 to 7,000 clones, with around 32% observed a single time. This clonotype was obtained from a human patient who received a liver transplant. The T cells may partly be graft donor cells. The sequenced material came from CD4+ T cells from cultured PBMCs. V usage is TRBV4-1 and J usage is TRBJ1-2; 7 bases are shared with TRBD1. The CDR3: CASSQGPIQGSRGYTF. CDR3 sequence (DNA): TGCGCCAGCAGCCAAGGCCCTATACAGGGGTCGCGGGGCTACACCTTC.